This T cell receptor (beta chain) comes out of a study of blood T cell repertoires in COVID-19. Study overall: T cells, B-cell-depleted T cells, or PBMCs supplied cDNA or gDNA.

Profiling relied on immunoSEQ multiplex PCR, and the TCRdb table lists in-frame clones only, not all of them. The data hold 250,000 to 300,000 clones, with approximately 86% observed a single time. The origin of this receptor is a woman in her sixties or seventies with COVID-19, enrolled during active disease. Sequences were obtained from peripheral blood.

This chain's CDR3 is CASSFTGSEKLFF. CDR3 coding DNA: TGTGCCAGCAGCTTTACAGGGAGTGAAAAACTGTTTTTT. This chain uses TRBV7-2 with TRBJ1-4; maybe TRBD1 (6 bases). The CDR3 length is 13 residues. V dropped 3 bases and J dropped 7 bases, with 9 bases sitting between them. Germline-derived CDR1 and CDR2 are SGHTA and FQGNSA.